The T cell receptor beta chain described here comes from a study of cytomegalovirus exposure and HLA in healthy donors. Study-wide results and caveats: Some segments of the V type, notably TRBV6-2 and TRBV6-3, were excluded as indistinguishable.

PCR amplification relied on 60 Vbeta primers (plus 13 Jbeta primers). TCRdb keeps only in-frame clones here, not all; method: immunoSEQ multiplex PCR. This sample's table has 70,000 to 90,000 clones. Remarks on this clone: Its antigen remains unknown.

This CDR3 is 15 amino acids long. Germline loops: CDR1 MNHEY, CDR2 SMNVEV (reference sequence). V was pared by 6 bases and J by 12 bases, with 12 bases of the junction left unmatched. The source material was PBMCs. This sequence originates from a man younger than 35 in good health and CMV-seropositive. The gene calls are TRBV27 and TRBJ2-1; TRBD2 matches 12 bases. CDR3 sequence (DNA): TGTGCCAGCAGCCCTCTAGCGGGGGGGCGCCAGGTGCAGTTCTTC. Its protein product is CASSPLAGGRQVQFF.